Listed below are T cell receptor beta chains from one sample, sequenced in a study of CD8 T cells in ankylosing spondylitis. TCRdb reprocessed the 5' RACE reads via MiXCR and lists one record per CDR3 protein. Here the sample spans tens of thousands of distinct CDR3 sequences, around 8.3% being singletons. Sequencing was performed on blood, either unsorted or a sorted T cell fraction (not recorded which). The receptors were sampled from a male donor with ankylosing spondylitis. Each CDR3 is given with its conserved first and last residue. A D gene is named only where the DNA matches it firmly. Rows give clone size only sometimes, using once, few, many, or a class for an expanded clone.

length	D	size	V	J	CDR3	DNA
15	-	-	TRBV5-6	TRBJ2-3	CASIPAGSWTDTQYF	TGTGCCAGCATCCCGGCGGGGAGCTGGACAGATACGCAGTATTTT
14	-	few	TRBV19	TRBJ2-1	CASSIAITGNEQFF	TGTGCCAGTAGTATAGCTATCACAGGCAATGAGCAGTTCTTC
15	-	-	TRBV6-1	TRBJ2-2	CASSPGTPNTGELFF	TGTGCCAGCAGTCCCGGGACTCCGAACACCGGGGAGCTGTTTTTT
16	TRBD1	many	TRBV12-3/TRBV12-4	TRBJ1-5	CASSGDRTYSNQPQHF	TGTGCCAGCAGCGGGGACAGGACTTATAGCAATCAGCCCCAGCATTTT
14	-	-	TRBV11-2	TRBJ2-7	CASSLIPREDEQYF	TGTGCCAGCAGCTTAATCCCCAGAGAGGACGAGCAGTACTTC
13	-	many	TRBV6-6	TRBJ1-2	CASSFGGSYGYTF	TGTGCCAGCAGTTTCGGGGGGTCCTATGGCTACACCTTC
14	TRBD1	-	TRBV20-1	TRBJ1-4	CSARQGYSNEKLFF	TGCAGTGCCAGACAGGGGTACTCTAATGAAAAACTGTTTTTT
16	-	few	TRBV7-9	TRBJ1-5	CASSLSQTDSNQPQHF	TGTGCCAGCAGCTTGAGTCAGACGGATAGCAATCAGCCCCAGCATTTT
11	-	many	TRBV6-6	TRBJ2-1	CASRGTLEQFF	TGTGCCAGCAGAGGGACTCTTGAGCAGTTCTTC
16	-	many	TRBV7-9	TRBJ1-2	CASSPPGQGIGYGYTF	TGTGCCAGCAGCCCACCCGGGCAGGGGATCGGGTATGGCTACACCTTC
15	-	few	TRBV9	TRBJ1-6	CASSVDGSYNSPLHF	TGTGCCAGCAGCGTAGACGGCAGCTATAATTCACCCCTCCACTTT
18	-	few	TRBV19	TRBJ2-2	CASSPRWGSAPNTGELFF	TGTGCCAGTAGTCCCCGGTGGGGGTCCGCTCCGAACACCGGGGAGCTGTTTTTT
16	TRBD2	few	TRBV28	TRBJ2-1	CASSLQLAGPSDEQFF	TGTGCCAGCAGTTTGCAACTAGCGGGTCCTTCGGATGAGCAGTTCTTC
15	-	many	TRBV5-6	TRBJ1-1	CASSLDSTGSTEAFF	TGTGCCAGCAGCTTGGATTCTACAGGTTCTACTGAAGCTTTCTTT
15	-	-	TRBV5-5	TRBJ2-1	CASSLGRSSYNEQFF	TGTGCCAGCAGTTTGGGCCGTAGCTCCTACAATGAGCAGTTCTTC
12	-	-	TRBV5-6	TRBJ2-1	CASSLEYNEQFF	TGTGCCAGCAGCTTGGAATACAATGAGCAGTTCTTC
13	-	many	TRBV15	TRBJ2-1	CAIGESLNNEQFF	TGTGCCATCGGGGAGTCTCTAAACAATGAGCAGTTCTTC
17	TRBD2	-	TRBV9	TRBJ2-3	CASSPGLAGPSTDTQYF	TGTGCCAGCAGCCCGGGACTAGCGGGACCTAGCACAGATACGCAGTATTTT
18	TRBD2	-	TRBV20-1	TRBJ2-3	CSAAISLLAGLGTDTQYF	TGCAGTGCAGCGATCTCCCTTTTAGCGGGCCTCGGGACAGATACGCAGTATTTT
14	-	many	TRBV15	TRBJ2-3	CATTRQFPTDTQYF	TGTGCCACCACGCGTCAGTTCCCCACAGATACGCAGTATTTT
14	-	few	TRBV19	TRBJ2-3	CASSPPGLENTQYF	TGTGCCAGTAGTCCCCCAGGGTTAGAGAATACGCAGTATTTT
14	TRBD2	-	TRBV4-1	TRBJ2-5	CASRGLAGEETQYF	TGCGCCAGCCGGGGACTAGCGGGGGAAGAGACCCAGTACTTC
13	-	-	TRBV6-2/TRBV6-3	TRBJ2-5	CASRRGPRETQYF	TGTGCCAGCAGGCGCGGGCCCCGAGAGACCCAGTACTTC
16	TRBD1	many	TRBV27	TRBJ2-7	CASSFASTGASYEQYF	TGTGCCAGCAGTTTTGCCTCGACAGGGGCCTCCTACGAGCAGTACTTC
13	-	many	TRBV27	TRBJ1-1	CASSSDTHTEAFF	TGTGCCAGCAGTTCGGACACCCACACTGAAGCTTTCTTT
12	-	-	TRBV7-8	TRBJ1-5	CASSLDGGNQHF	TGTGCCAGCAGCTTAGACGGGGGGAATCAACATTTT
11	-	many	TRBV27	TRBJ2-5	CASSVGGTQYF	TGTGCCAGCAGTGTAGGGGGGACCCAGTACTTC
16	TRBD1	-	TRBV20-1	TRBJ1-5	CSARDQKGTGNQPQHF	TGCAGTGCTAGAGATCAGAAGGGGACAGGGAATCAGCCCCAGCATTTT
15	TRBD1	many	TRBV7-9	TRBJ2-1	CASSLDRDPYNEQFF	TGTGCCAGCAGCTTGGACAGGGACCCGTACAATGAGCAGTTCTTC
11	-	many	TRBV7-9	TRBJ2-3	CASSLMGQWYF	TGTGCCAGCAGCTTAATGGGACAATGGTATTTT
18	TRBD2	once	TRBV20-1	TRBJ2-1	CSARGGTSGRSSYNEQFF	TGCAGTGCTAGAGGGGGGACTAGCGGGAGGAGCTCCTACAATGAGCAGTTCTTC
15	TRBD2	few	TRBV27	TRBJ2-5	CASSLGTSGRVAQYF	TGTGCCAGCAGTTTGGGGACTAGCGGGAGGGTGGCCCAGTACTTC
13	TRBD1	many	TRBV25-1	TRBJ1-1	CASSEWTGPEAFF	TGTGCCAGCAGTGAATGGACAGGGCCTGAAGCTTTCTTT